This T cell receptor (beta chain) was captured in a study of cytomegalovirus exposure and HLA in healthy donors. The PCR ran on 60 Vbeta and 13 Jbeta primers. Clones were sequenced by immunoSEQ multiplex PCR, and TCRdb holds only the in-frame ones, with some missing. In the table there are about 130,000 clones, roughly 75% of which are singletons. Study outcomes and limitations: Clonal expansion was found to be greater in HLA-associated TCR beta chains than in equally common others in a later analysis.

Trimming removed 1 base at V and 4 bases at J, with 16 bases between. Germline CDR1 SGHTA, CDR2 FQGNSA. This CDR3 spans 17 amino acids. Comment on this clone: Its matching antigen is unknown.

This TCR was recovered from a man aged 30-40 years in good health. Material for sequencing was PBMCs. V gene TRBV7-2 combines with J gene TRBJ1-4, with D possibly TRBD1 on 5 matching bases. CDR3 in amino acids: CASSLGEAGIFNEKLFF. CDR3 bases: TGTGCCAGCAGCTTAGGGGAGGCAGGGATTTTTAATGAAAAACTGTTTTTT.